Each of the 15 T cell receptor beta chains below was sequenced from the same sample in a study of T cell repertoires in cytomegalovirus infection. A single record per CDR3 protein comes from TCRdb applying MiXCR to the reads. Of hundreds of thousands of distinct CDR3 sequences listed, under 20% are singletons. The sequenced sample consisted of PBMCs. The receptors were sampled from a human donor in good health (CMV status not recorded). Some clones in this sample may be carry-over from other donors' samples.

The chain carries TRBV5-4 and TRBJ1-1, with a tentative D call TRBD1 (5 bases). V was pared by 3 bases and J by 10 bases, with 16 bases between. The CDR3 length is 13 residues. CDR1 and CDR2 (germline): SGHNT, YYREEE (reference sequence). The DNA for the CDR3 is TGTGCCAGCAGCTACCAGGGTGAATTTGGAGCTTTCTTT. Protein sequence: CASSYQGEFGAFF.

The rearrangement joins TRBV6-2 or TRBV6-3 to TRBJ1-1; D is undetermined. Trimming shortened V by 7 bases and J by 4 bases, and 13 bases separated the two germline ends. The CDR3 has 13 amino acids. Germline assignment: CDR1 MNHEY and CDR2 SVGEGT. This chain's CDR3 is CASIQLDGTEAFF. As DNA, the CDR3 is TGTGCCAGCATCCAACTCGACGGCACTGAAGCTTTCTTT.

This clonotype occurred many times. This chain joins TRBV7-3 and TRBJ2-3; tentative D call: TRBD2 (6 bases). The CDR3 totals 17 residues. V gave up 3 bases and J gave up 6 bases, with 22 bases separating them. Per germline, CDR1 SGHTA and CDR2 FQGTGA. The CDR3 here is CASSFWQEGRRVDTQYF. The CDR3 nucleotides are TGTGCCAGCAGCTTTTGGCAGGAGGGGAGAAGGGTGGATACGCAGTATTTT.

In its sample, this clonotype was seen many times. J is TRBJ2-1 and V is TRBV7-2, with TRBD2 identical over 9 bases. Germline CDR1 SGHTA, CDR2 FQGNSA. With V trimmed by 2 bases and J by 10 bases, 9 bases remained unmatched. The CDR3 covers 15 residues. DNA for the CDR3: TGTGCCAGCAGCTTATTGTTTAGCGGGGGAACAGAGCAGTTCTTC. Translating it yields CASSLLFSGGTEQFF.

This clonotype was detected only a few times. The chain links TRBV11-2 to TRBJ2-7; D gene unclear. V lost 0 bases, J lost 0 bases, and 12 bases lay in between. Germline lookup yields CDR1 SGHAT and CDR2 FQNNGV. This CDR3 is 16 amino acids long. The DNA of the CDR3 is TGTGCCAGCAGCTTAGAGGGCCACCCGAGCTCCTACGAGCAGTACTTC. Translating gives CASSLEGHPSSYEQYF.

At least ten counts were recorded for this clonotype. The chain couples TRBV7-2 to TRBJ2-3; TRBD2 matches at 12 bases. The V gene's germline CDR1 is SGHTA and CDR2 FQGNSA. Unmatched junction bases numbered 1, after V lost 2 bases and J lost 4 bases. The CDR3 has 15 residues. Here the CDR3 reads CASSLRLAGADTQYF. The CDR3 nucleotides read TGTGCCAGCAGCTTAAGACTAGCGGGGGCAGATACGCAGTATTTT.

This clonotype was picked up many times. CDR3 nucleotides: TGTGCCAGCAGCCCACAGGGTCTCAGCTCTGGAAACACCATATATTTT. Its translation: CASSPQGLSSGNTIYF. V is TRBV7-2 and J is TRBJ1-3; D is perhaps TRBD1 (6 bases). The V end was cut by 5 bases, the J end by 0 bases, with 14 bases between. This CDR3 is 16 amino acids long. Germline V gene data show CDR1 as SGHTA and CDR2 as FQGNSA.

Here the CDR3 DNA reads TGTGCCAGCAGCCCGGGACAGTTTAATGAAAAACTGTTTTTT. Its protein is CASSPGQFNEKLFF. The chain combines TRBV6-1 with TRBJ1-4, with TRBD1 identical over 7 bases. V shed 6 bases, J shed 4 bases, and the junction held 5 bases outside the gene matches. This CDR3 region has 14 residues. Germline V CDR1 and CDR2: MNHNS, SASEGT.

The rearrangement uses TRBV15 and TRBJ2-1; D tentatively fits TRBD1 or TRBD2 (5 bases each). Trimming left V 4 bases short and J 10 bases short, with 14 bases between. This CDR3 is built from 13 residues. Germline V gene lookup returns CDR1 LNHNV and CDR2 YYDKDF (reference sequence). The CDR3 DNA follows: TGTGCCACCAGCATCATCAGAGGGACGGAGCAGTTCTTC. It specifies CATSIIRGTEQFF.

This clonotype was seen many times. The chain carries TRBV28 and TRBJ2-2; 9 bases fit TRBD2. Trimming took 8 bases from V and 5 from J; bases not matched to a gene: 9. This CDR3 contains 15 residues. Germline assignment: CDR1 MDHEN and CDR2 SYDVKM. The CDR3 is CASESSGGRTGELFF. Here the CDR3 DNA reads TGTGCCAGCGAAAGTAGCGGGGGACGTACCGGGGAGCTGTTTTTT.

This clonotype was seen repeatedly, ten times or more. The chain carries TRBV7-2 and TRBJ2-1, with TRBD1 matching 9 bases. CDR1 is SGHTA, CDR2 FQGNSA, per germline. CDR3 length: 19 amino acids. V shed 1 base and J 4 bases; nucleotides not matched to a gene: 14. Here the CDR3 DNA reads TGTGCCAGCAGCTTAGTGGACAGGGGACGACATTTGGGTTACAATGAGCAGTTCTTC. It is translated as CASSLVDRGRHLGYNEQFF.

This clonotype was detected ten times or more. This chain uses TRBV7-8 with TRBJ2-7, with TRBD1 as a possible D gene (6 bases). CDR1 and CDR2 from the germline V gene are SGHVS and FQNEAQ. This CDR3 has 14 residues. Trimming took 3 bases from V and 1 from J, leaving 10 bases between them. The CDR3 protein is CASSFDRNSYEQYF. CDR3 DNA sequence: TGTGCCAGCAGCTTCGACAGGAATTCCTACGAGCAGTACTTC.

Only a few counts were recorded for this clonotype. The V and J genes are TRBV28 and TRBJ2-3; 13 nucleotides line up with TRBD2. CDR3 length: 18 residues. V trimming: 4 bases; J trimming: 7 bases; junction bases outside the gene matches: 14. The germline CDR1 and CDR2 sequences are MDHEN and SYDVKM. CDR3 loop: CASSSSGLAGAHGNTQYF. The CDR3 coding sequence is TGTGCCAGCAGTTCTTCCGGACTAGCGGGGGCTCATGGGAATACGCAGTATTTT.

Only a few counts were recorded for this clonotype. This chain joins TRBV20-1 and TRBJ2-7; 7 bases match TRBD1. After removal of 6 bases from V and 1 base from J, the junction contained 6 bases not matched to a gene. CDR1 DFQATT and CDR2 SNEGSKA come from the germline V gene (reference sequence). This CDR3 is 13 amino acids long. This CDR3 reads CSAHDRVSYEQYF. The CDR3 nucleotides read TGCAGTGCCCATGACAGGGTATCCTACGAGCAGTACTTC.

This clonotype has a handful of counts. The genes are TRBV20-1 and TRBJ2-3; TRBD1 matches at 9 bases. CDR3 length equals 14 residues. The V gene's germline CDR1 is DFQATT and CDR2 SNEGSKA (reference sequence). The V gene end was trimmed by 6 bases and the J gene end by 0 bases; junction bases not matched to a gene: 4. As DNA, the CDR3 is TGCAGTGCGTTGGACAGGGGCAGCACAGATACGCAGTATTTT. Translating it yields CSALDRGSTDTQYF.